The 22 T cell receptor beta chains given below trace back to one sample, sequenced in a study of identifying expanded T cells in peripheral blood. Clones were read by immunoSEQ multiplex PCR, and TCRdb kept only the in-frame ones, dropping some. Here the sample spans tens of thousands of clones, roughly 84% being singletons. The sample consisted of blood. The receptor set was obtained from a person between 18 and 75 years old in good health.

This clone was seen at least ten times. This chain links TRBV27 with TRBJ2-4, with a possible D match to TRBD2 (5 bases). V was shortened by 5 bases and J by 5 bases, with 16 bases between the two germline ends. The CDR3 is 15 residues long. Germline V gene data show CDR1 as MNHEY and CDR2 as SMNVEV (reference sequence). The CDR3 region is CASSQAVGVQNIQYF. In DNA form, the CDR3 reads TGTGCCAGCAGTCAAGCGGTCGGGGTTCAAAACATTCAGTACTTC.

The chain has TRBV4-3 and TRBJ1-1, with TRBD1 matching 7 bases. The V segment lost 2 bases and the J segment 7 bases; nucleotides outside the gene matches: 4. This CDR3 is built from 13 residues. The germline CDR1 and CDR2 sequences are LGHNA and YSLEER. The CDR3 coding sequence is TGCGCCAGCAGCCAACCGGGACAGAGTGAAGCTTTCTTT. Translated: CASSQPGQSEAFF.

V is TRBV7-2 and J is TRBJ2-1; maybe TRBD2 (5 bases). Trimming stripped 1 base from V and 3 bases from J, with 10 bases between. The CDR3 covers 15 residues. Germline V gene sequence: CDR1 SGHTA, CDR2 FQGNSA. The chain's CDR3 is CASSLESGLYNEQFF. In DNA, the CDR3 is TGTGCCAGCAGCTTAGAAAGCGGCCTCTACAATGAGCAGTTCTTC.

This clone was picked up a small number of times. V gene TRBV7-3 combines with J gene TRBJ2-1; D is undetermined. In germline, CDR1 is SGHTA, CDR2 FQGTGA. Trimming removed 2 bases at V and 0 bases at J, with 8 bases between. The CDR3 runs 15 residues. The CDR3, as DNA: TGTGCCAGCAGCTTAGCTTGGGCCTCCTACAATGAGCAGTTCTTC. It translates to CASSLAWASYNEQFF.

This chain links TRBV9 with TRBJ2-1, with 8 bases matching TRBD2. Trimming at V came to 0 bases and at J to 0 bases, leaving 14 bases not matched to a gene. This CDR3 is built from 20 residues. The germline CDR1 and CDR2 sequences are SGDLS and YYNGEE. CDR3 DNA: TGTGCCAGCAGCGTAGTGGCGAGGGGAGTAGCGGGAACCTCCTACAATGAGCAGTTCTTC. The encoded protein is CASSVVARGVAGTSYNEQFF.

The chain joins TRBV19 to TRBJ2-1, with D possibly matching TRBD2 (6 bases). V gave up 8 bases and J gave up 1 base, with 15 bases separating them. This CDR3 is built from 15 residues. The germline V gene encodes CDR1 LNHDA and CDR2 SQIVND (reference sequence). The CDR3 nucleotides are TGTGCCAGTCGGGAACGACTAGATTCCTACAATGAGCAGTTCTTC. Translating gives CASRERLDSYNEQFF.

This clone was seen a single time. The CDR3 region is CASSIRNTDTQYF. The CDR3 DNA reads TGTGCCAGCAGTATCCGGAACACAGATACGCAGTATTTT. The chain recombines TRBV28 with TRBJ2-3; D unclear. V was clipped by 5 bases and J by 2 bases, with 8 bases between them. CDR1 is MDHEN, CDR2 SYDVKM, per germline. The CDR3 covers 13 residues.

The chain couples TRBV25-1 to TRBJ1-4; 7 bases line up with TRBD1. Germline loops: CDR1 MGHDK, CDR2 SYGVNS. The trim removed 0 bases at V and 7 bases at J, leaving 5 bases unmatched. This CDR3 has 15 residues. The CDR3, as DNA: TGTGCCAGCAGTGAATATACAGGGGAGGTTGAAAAACTGTTTTTT. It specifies CASSEYTGEVEKLFF.

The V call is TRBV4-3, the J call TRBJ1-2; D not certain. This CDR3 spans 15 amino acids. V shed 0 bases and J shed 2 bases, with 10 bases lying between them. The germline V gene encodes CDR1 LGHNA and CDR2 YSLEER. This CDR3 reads CASSQDRMSNYGYTF. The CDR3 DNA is TGCGCCAGCAGCCAAGACCGTATGTCCAACTATGGCTACACCTTC.

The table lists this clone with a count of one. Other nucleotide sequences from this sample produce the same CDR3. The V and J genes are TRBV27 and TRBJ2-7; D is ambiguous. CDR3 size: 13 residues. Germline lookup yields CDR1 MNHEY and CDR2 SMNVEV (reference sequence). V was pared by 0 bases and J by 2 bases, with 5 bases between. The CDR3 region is CASSLSSPYEQYF. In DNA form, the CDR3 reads TGTGCCAGCAGTTTATCTAGTCCCTACGAGCAGTACTTC.

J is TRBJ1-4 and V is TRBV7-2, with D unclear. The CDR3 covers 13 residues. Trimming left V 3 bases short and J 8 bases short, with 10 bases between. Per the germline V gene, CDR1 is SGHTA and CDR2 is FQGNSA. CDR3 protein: CASSFVPVEKLFF. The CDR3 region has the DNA TGTGCCAGCAGCTTCGTCCCTGTCGAAAAACTGTTTTTT.

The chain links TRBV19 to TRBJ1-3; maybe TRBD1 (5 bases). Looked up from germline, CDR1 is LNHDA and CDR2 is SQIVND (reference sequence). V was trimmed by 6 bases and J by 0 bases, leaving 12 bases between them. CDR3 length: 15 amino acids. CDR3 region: CASRKTESSGNTIYF. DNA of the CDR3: TGTGCCAGTAGGAAGACAGAATCCTCTGGAAACACCATATATTTT. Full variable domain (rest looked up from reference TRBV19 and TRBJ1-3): DGGITQSPKYLFRKEGQNVTLSCEQNLNHDAMYWYRQDPGQGLRLIYYSQIVNDFQKGDIAEGYSVSREKKESFPLTVTSAQKNPTAFYLCASRKTESSGNTIYFGEGSWLTVV.

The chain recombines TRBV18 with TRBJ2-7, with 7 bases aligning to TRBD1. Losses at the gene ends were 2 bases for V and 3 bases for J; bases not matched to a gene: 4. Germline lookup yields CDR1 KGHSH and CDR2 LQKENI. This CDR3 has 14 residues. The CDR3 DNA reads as TGTGCCAGCTCACCAATGGGACAGATCTACGAGCAGTACTTC. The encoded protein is CASSPMGQIYEQYF.

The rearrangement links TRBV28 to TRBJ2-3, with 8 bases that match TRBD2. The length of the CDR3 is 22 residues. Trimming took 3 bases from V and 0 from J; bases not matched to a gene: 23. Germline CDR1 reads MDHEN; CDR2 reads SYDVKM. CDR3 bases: TGTGCCAGCAGTTTCCTTTTCCAGTGGACTAGCTCGGAGGGCCAGAGCACAGATACGCAGTATTTT. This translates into CASSFLFQWTSSEGQSTDTQYF.

The CDR3 loop reads CASSLTGTSSGNTIYF. CDR3 nucleotide sequence: TGTGCCAGCAGCTTGACAGGGACCTCCTCTGGAAACACCATATATTTT. The chain has TRBV7-9 and TRBJ1-3, with TRBD1 matching 7 bases. Losses at the gene ends were 3 bases for V and 0 bases for J; bases not matched to a gene: 5. Germline CDR1 reads SEHNR; CDR2 reads FQNEAQ (reference sequence). The CDR3 consists of 16 residues.

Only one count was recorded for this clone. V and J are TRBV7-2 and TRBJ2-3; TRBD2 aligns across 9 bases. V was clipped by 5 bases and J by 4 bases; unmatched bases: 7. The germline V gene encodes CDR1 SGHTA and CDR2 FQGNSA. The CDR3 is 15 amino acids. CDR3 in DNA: TGTGCCAGCAGCCTTAGCGGGAGCGCTGCAGATACGCAGTATTTT. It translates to CASSLSGSAADTQYF.

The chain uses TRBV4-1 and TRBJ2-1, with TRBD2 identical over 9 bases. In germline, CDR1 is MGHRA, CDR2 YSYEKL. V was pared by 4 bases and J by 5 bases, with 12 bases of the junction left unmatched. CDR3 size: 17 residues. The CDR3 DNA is TGCGCCAGCAGCCTCTCTGTAGCGGGAGAGTCCCACAATGAGCAGTTCTTC. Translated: CASSLSVAGESHNEQFF.

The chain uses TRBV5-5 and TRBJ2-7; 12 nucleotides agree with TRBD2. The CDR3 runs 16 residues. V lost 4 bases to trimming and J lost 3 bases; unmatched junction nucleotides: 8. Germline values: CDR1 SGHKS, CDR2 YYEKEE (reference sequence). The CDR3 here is CASSPRLAGVNYEQYF. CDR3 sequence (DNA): TGTGCCAGCAGCCCAAGACTAGCGGGAGTTAACTACGAGCAGTACTTC.

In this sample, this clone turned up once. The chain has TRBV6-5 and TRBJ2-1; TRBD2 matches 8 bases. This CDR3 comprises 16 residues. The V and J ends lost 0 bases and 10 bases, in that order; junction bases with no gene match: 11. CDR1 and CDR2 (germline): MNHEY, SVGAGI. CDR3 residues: CASSYSVAGSPREQFF. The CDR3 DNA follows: TGTGCCAGCAGTTACTCAGTAGCGGGATCTCCGCGGGAGCAGTTCTTC.

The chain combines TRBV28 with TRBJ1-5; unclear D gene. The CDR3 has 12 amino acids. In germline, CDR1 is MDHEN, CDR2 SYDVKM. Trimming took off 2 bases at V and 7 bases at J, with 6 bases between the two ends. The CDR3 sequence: CASSLSPQPQHF. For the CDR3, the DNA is TGTGCCAGCAGTTTAAGCCCCCAGCCCCAGCATTTT.

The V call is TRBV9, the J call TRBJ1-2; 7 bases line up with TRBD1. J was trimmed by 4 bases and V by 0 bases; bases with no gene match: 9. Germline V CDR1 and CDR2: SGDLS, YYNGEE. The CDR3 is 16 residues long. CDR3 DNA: TGTGCCAGCAGCGTAGATGTCACAGGGGCGGTCTATGGCTACACCTTC. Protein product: CASSVDVTGAVYGYTF.

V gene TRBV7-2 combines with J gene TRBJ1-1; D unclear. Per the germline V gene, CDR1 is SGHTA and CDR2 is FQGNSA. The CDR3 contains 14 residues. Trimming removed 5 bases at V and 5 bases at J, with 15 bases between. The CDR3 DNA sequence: TGTGCCAGCAGCAAGAGGTACAGAGGAACTGAAGCTTTCTTT. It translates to CASSKRYRGTEAFF.